Given below is one T cell receptor (beta chain) in context. The CDR3 consists of 12 residues. Between the trimmed V and J ends, which lost 6 bases and 4 bases, there was a span of 10 bases. How the authors handled the data: Reference gene primer amplification gave estimated nucleated cell counts. Data came from immunoSEQ multiplex PCR; TCRdb stores just in-frame clones and leaves some out. That table is the source of V, J and clone size, and D and trimming were worked out from the DNA. The repertoire includes more than 95,000 clones, roughly 89% of them detected once, and 4.5% to 6% sits in the top ten. The data derive from a study of blood T cell repertoires in COVID-19. In the study overall: From the United States, Italy and Spain came samples of acute and convalescent COVID-19. T cells, B-cell-depleted T cells, or PBMCs provided the cDNA or gDNA that served as material.

The sample taken for sequencing was peripheral blood. The V call is TRBV12-3 or TRBV12-4, the J call TRBJ2-7, with D possibly TRBD2 on 5 matching bases. This receptor was obtained from a human donor in a cohort sampled during active COVID-19. The chain's CDR3 is CASSEDWYEQYF. In nucleotides, the CDR3 is TGTGCCAGCAGCGAGGACTGGTACGAGCAGTACTTC.